The clone carrying this T cell receptor beta chain was seen just once. Antigen specificity is unknown. CDR3 and TCR beta VDJ profiling relied on genomic DNA as the template. TCRdb called the reads again in MiXCR, with one record for every CDR3 protein. The data contain about 98,000 distinct CDR3 sequences, around two thirds of them seen just once; the ten biggest clones take up less than 75%. All sequencing subjects had displayed CD8+CD57+ cell expansion on flow cytometry. The data originate from a study of CD8+CD57+ T cells in acquired aplastic anemia. Study context: Sorted CD4+ and CD8+ cells yielded 3 to 3.5 ug of DNA on average. The study's findings and limits: In common between the patients and the controls were nearly 30 CD8+ CDR3 sequences.

V lost 1 base and J lost 1; bases outside the gene matches: 7. Germline V CDR1 and CDR2: MGHDK, SYGVNS. This CDR3 spans 16 amino acids. Sequencing input: sorted CD4+, CD8+, or CD8+CD57+ T cells (not recorded which) from PBMCs. V and J are TRBV25-1 and TRBJ2-7; 7 bases line up with TRBD1. The TCR sequence derives from a human donor with aplastic anemia. CDR3 loop: CASSEFGQARSYEQYF. CDR3 coding DNA: TGTGCCAGCAGTGAATTTGGACAGGCCAGGTCCTACGAGCAGTACTTC.